The following is a TCR beta chain sequence with its context. This clonotype has a handful of counts. There is no known antigen for this receptor. Per-nucleotide qualities are absent, and no much larger clonotype sits a single base away. The data belong to a study of identical twins (dated by TCRdb to about 2016). About the full investigation: The study deep-sequenced TCR alpha and beta repertoires from monozygotic twins, unrelated adults of various ages and cord blood to test whether fetal clonotypes persist. To rule out contamination, the twin experiments were replicated at different times with different library preparation protocols.

Overall results and qualifications from the work: Out-of-frame TCR alpha sequences shared between twins showed an excess of low generation-probability sequences compared with coincidental sharing between unrelated individuals. Recombination models systematically underestimated out-of-frame TCR alpha sharing in monozygotic twins but agreed with sharing between unrelated individuals. Because the same donors could not be followed over many years, the conclusions relied on cross-sectional statistical analysis. Invariant T cells such as MAIT and iNKT could partly confound zero-insertion analyses, although diverse VJ usage argued against such confounding for most clonotypes. In beta out-of-frame sequences, excess twin sharing was weaker, because having fewer shared sequences lowered the signal-to-noise ratio. Fewer insertions were carried by abundant cord blood beta clonotypes, a similar but weaker trend appeared in young adult naive repertoires, and no such trend appeared in memory repertoires.

All donors were healthy Caucasians. The twin cohort comprised three pairs of female monozygotic twins, all aged about 18 to 30 years. The RNA used for TCR libraries was isolated from peripheral blood mononuclear cells. Libraries came from 5' RACE. TCRdb names Illumina HiSeq 2000 as the instrument used. A universal primer binding site was introduced by template switching, and a unique molecular identifier was present in the final cDNA, enabling accurate counting of TCR cDNA molecules. Specific primers in the conserved constant-segment region were used to synthesize first-strand cDNA for the TCR alpha and beta chains. To control for contamination, every cDNA library carried two barcodes: a SMART-Mk sample barcode plus Illumina barcodes. TruSeq adapter sequences along with Illumina sample barcodes were introduced in two successive PCR steps. Sequencing of the TCR alpha and beta cDNA libraries was done on the Illumina HiSeq platform using custom primers. Turning to the authors' computational methods: MiGEC was used to process raw reads and extract unique molecular identifiers, and MiXCR was used to find CDR3 positions. For each individual, recombination models were inferred using an EM algorithm with the repgenHMM and IGoR tools. The analysis of shared clonotypes was done with the tcR package in R, with sharing normalized by the product of cloneset sizes. Out-of-frame nonproductive sequences were analyzed to study raw recombination free of thymic and clonal selection effects. In-frame beta chains were kept once TCRdb had trimmed the public reads at Q25 with fastp and called clones with MiXCR. Rows are unified per CDR3 protein, each entry keeping the most common DNA and genes. The V and J calls shown here were made by TCRdb, not taken from the authors' results. The sample table shows 700,000 to 950,000 distinct CDR3 sequences, and roughly an eighth are seen once. Around 1.5% of the sample is taken by the ten largest.

These data were also filed under a second study, of yellow fever vaccine responses in identical twins. Looking at the second paper: The authors reported that the T cell response to vaccination in identical twins appeared partly convergent and partly personalized. Focusing on identical twins, the study followed the T cell clones that responded to the vaccine, and did so with precision.

Sequencing was done on a sample of PBMCs. The source is a woman aged 18-29 years in good health.

DNA sequence: TGTGCCAGCAGCTTAAAAGGGGGGAACACCGGGGAGCTGTTTTTT. The translation is CASSLKGGNTGELFF. The rearranged segments are TRBV7-9 and TRBJ2-2; TRBD1 is possibly the D segment (6 matching bases). The junction shows trimming of 2 bases on V and 1 base on J, plus 8 bases between the germline ends. The CDR3 holds 15 amino acids from the cysteine to the phenylalanine. The CDR3 DNA has 45 bases and is translated from base 1. CDR1 and CDR2 are read off the germline V gene (reference sequence) as SEHNR and FQNEAQ.